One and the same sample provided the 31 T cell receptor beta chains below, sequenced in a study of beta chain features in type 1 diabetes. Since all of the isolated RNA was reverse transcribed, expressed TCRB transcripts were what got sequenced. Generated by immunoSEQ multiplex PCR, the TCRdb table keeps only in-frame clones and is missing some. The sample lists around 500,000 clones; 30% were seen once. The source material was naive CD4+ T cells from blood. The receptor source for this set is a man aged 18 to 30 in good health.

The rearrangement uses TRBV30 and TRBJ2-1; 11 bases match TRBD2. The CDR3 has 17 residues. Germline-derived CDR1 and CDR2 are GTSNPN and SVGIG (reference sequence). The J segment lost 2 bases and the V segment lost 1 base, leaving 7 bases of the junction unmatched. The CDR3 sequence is CAWSGASGRFTYNEQFF. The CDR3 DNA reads TGTGCCTGGAGTGGGGCTAGCGGGAGGTTTACCTACAATGAGCAGTTCTTC. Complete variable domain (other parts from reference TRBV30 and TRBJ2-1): SQTIHQWPATLVQPVGSPLSLECTVEGTSNPNLYWYRQAAGRGLQLLFYSVGIGQISSEVPQNLSASRPQDRQFILSSKKLLLSDSGFYLCAWSGASGRFTYNEQFFGPGTRLTVL.

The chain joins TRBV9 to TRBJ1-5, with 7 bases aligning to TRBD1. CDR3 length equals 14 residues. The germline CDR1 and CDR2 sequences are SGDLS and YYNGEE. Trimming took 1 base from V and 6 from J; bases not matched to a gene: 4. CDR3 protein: CASSVLEGAQPQHF. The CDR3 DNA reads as TGTGCCAGCAGCGTATTGGAGGGGGCTCAGCCCCAGCATTTT.

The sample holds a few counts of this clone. CDR3 bases: TGTGCCTGGGAATCCTGGACCCAGTACTTC. It is translated as CAWESWTQYF. The V gene is TRBV30, the J gene TRBJ2-5; D is unresolved. V was trimmed by 5 bases and J by 7 bases, leaving 8 bases between them. Germline lookup yields CDR1 GTSNPN and CDR2 SVGIG (reference sequence). The CDR3 totals 10 residues.

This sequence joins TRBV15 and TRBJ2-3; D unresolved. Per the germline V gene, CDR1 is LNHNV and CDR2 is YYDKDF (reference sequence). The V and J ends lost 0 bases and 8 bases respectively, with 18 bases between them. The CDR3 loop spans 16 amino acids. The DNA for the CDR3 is TGTGCCACCAGCAGAGATGTTAGGCAAGCCTCGTCTACGCAGTATTTT. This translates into CATSRDVRQASSTQYF.

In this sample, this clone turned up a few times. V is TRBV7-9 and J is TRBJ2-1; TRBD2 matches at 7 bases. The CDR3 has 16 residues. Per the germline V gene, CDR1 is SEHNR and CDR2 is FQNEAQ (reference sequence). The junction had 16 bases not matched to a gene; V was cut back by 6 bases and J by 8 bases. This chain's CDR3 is CASSLGTLAVMYEQFF. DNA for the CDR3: TGTGCCAGCAGTTTGGGGACCCTAGCGGTCATGTATGAGCAGTTCTTC.

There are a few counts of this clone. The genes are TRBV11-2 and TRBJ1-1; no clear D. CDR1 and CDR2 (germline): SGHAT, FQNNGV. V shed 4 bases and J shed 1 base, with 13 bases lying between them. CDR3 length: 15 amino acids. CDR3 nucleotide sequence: TGTGCCAGCAGCTCAGGAAGTTGGGGGAACACTGAAGCTTTCTTT. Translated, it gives CASSSGSWGNTEAFF.

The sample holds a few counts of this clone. CDR3 nucleotide sequence: TGTGCCAGCAGCCAAGGGGACACGGAGAGCGGGGCCCAGTACTTC. This translates into CASSQGDTESGAQYF. This chain joins TRBV4-2 and TRBJ2-5; D may be TRBD2 (7 bases). The CDR3 extends over 15 amino acids. From germline, CDR1 is LGHNA and CDR2 YNFKEQ. Trimming stripped 1 base from V and 9 bases from J, with 18 bases between.

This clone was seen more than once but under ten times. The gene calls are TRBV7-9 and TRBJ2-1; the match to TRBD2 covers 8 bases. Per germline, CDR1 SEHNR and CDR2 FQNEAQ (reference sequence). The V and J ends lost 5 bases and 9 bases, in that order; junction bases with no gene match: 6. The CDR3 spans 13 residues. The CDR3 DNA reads TGTGCCAGCAGCGCCGGGAGGGAAAGTGAGCAGTTCTTC. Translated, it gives CASSAGRESEQFF.

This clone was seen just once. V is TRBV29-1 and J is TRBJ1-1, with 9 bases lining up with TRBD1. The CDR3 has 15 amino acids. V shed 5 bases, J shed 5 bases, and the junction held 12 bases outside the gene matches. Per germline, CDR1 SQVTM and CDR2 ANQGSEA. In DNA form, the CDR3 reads TGCAGCGTTAAACCCGGGACAGGGTTCGAAACTGAAGCTTTCTTT. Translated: CSVKPGTGFETEAFF.

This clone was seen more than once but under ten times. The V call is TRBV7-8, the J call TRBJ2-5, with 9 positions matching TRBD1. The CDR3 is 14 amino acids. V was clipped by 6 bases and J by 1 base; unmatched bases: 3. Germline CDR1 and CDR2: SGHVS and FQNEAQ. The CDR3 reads CASRRGQGQETQYF. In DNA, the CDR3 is TGTGCCAGCAGGAGGGGACAGGGCCAAGAGACCCAGTACTTC.

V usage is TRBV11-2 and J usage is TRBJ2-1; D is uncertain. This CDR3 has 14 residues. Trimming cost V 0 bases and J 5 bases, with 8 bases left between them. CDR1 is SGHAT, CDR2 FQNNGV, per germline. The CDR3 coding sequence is TGTGCCAGCAGCTTAGATTATTTAGACAATGAGCAGTTCTTC. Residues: CASSLDYLDNEQFF.

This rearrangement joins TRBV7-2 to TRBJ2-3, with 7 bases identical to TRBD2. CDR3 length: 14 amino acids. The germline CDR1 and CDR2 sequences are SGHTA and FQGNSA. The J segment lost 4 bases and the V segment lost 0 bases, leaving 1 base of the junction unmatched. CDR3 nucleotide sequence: TGTGCCAGCAGCTTAGCAGGGAGGGCAGATACGCAGTATTTT. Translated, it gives CASSLAGRADTQYF.

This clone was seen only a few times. The DNA for the CDR3 is TGTGCCAGCAGCGTAGACGGGCTAGCGGGAGCCTACAATGAGCAGTTCTTC. Encoded protein: CASSVDGLAGAYNEQFF. The V call is TRBV9, the J call TRBJ2-1; 10 nucleotides agree with TRBD2. The CDR3 contains 17 residues. Germline values: CDR1 SGDLS, CDR2 YYNGEE. V shed 0 bases, J shed 2 bases, and the junction held 5 bases outside the gene matches.

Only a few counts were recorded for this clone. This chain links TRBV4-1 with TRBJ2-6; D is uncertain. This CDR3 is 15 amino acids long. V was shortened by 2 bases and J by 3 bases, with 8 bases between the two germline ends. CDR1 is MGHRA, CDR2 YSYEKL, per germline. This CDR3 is CASSQLGLGANVLTF. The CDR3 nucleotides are TGCGCCAGCAGCCAACTAGGTCTTGGGGCCAACGTCCTGACTTTC.

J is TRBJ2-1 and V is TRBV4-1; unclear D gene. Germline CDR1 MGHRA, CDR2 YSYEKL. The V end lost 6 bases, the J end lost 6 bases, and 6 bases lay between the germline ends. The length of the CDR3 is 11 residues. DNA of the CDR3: TGCGCCAGCAGAGGCGGCAATGAGCAGTTCTTC. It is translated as CASRGGNEQFF.

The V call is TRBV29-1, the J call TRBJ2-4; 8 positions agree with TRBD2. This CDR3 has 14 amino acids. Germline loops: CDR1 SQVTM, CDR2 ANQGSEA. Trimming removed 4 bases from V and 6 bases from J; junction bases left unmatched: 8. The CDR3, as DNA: TGCAGCGTTGCAGCGGGAGTAGACAGAAACATTCAGTACTTC. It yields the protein CSVAAGVDRNIQYF.

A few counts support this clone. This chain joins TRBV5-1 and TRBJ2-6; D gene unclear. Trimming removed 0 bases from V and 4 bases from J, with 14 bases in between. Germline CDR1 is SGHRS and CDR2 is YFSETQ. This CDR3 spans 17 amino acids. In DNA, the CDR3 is TGCGCCAGCAGCTTGGTTGGCCCGACCTTAGGGGCCAACGTCCTGACTTTC. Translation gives CASSLVGPTLGANVLTF.

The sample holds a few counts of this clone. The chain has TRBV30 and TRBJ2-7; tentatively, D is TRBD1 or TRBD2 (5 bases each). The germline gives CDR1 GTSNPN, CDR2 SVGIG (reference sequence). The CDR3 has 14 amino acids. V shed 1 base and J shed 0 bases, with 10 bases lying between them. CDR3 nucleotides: TGTGCCTGGAGTGGGGGGATCAACTCCTACGAGCAGTACTTC. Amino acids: CAWSGGINSYEQYF.

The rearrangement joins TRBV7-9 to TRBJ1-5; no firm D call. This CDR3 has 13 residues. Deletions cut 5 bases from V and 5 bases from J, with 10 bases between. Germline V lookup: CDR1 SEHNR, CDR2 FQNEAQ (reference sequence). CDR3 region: CASSPVGDQPQHF. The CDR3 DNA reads TGTGCCAGCAGCCCAGTGGGAGATCAGCCCCAGCATTTT.

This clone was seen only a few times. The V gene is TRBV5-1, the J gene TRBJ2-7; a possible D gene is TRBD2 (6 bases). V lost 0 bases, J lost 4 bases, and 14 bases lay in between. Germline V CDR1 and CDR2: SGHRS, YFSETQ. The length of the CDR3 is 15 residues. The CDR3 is CASSLAGGASYEQYF. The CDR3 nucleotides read TGCGCCAGCAGCTTGGCAGGCGGGGCGAGTTACGAGCAGTACTTC.

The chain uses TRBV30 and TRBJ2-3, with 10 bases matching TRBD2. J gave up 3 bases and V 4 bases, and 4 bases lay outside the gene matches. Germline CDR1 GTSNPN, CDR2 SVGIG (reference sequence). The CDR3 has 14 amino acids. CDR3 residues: CAWTLAGATDTQYF. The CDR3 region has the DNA TGTGCCTGGACTCTAGCGGGAGCAACAGATACGCAGTATTTT.

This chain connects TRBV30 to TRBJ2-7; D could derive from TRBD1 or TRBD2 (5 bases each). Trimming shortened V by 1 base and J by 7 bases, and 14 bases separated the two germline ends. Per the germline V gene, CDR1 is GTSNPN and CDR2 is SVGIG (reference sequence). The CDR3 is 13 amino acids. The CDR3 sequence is CAWSEGPNREQYF. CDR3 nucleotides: TGTGCCTGGAGTGAGGGACCCAATCGTGAGCAGTACTTC.

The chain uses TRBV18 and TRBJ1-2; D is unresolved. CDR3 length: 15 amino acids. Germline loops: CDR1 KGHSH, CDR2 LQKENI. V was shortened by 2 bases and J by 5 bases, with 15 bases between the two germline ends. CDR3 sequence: CASSPELGLLYGYTF. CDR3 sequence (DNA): TGTGCCAGCTCACCAGAATTGGGATTACTGTATGGCTACACCTTC.

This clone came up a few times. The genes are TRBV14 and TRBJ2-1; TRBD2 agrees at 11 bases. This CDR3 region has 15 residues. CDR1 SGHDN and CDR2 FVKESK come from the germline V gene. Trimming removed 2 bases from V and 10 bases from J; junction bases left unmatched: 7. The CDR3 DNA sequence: TGTGCCAGCAGCCAAACTAGCGGGAGATCCGGAGAGCAGTTCTTC. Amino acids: CASSQTSGRSGEQFF.

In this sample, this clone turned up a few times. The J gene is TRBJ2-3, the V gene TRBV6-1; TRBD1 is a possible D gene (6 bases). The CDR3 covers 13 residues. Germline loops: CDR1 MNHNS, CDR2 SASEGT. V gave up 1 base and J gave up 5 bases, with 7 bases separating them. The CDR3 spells CASSEGGGDTQYF. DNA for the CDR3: TGTGCCAGCAGTGAAGGAGGGGGAGATACGCAGTATTTT.

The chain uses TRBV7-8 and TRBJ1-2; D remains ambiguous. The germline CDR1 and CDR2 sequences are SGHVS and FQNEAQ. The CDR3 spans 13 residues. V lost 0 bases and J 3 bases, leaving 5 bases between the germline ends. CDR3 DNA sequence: TGTGCCAGCAGCTTAGCGGTATACTATGGCTACACCTTC. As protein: CASSLAVYYGYTF.

In DNA form, the CDR3 reads TGTGCCAGCAGCGTATCGGGGGACAGTTTTGCCACGCAGTATTTT. The encoded protein is CASSVSGDSFATQYF. The genes are TRBV9 and TRBJ2-3; a weak D match, TRBD1 (7 bases). Trimming took 1 base from V and 9 from J, leaving 18 bases between them. The CDR3 has 15 residues. Germline values: CDR1 SGDLS, CDR2 YYNGEE.

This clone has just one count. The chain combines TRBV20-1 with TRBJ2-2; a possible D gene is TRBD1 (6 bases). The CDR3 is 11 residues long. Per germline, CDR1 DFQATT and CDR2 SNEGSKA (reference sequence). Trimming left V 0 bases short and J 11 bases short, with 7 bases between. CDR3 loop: CSARDGTELFF. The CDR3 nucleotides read TGCAGTGCTAGAGACGGGACAGAGCTGTTTTTT.

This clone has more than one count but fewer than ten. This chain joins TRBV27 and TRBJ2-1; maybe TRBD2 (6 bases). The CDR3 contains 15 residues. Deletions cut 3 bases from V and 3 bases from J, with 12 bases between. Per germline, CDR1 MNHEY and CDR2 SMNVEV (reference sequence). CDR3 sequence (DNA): TGTGCCAGCAGTTTCCGGGAGAAAGGCTACAATGAGCAGTTCTTC. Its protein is CASSFREKGYNEQFF.

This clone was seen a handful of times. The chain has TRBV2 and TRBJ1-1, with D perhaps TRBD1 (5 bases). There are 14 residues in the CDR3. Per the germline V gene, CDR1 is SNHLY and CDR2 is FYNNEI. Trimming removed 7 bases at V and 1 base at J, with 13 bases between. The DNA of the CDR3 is TGTGCCAGCACCTCCATCAGGGCGAACACTGAAGCTTTCTTT. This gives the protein CASTSIRANTEAFF.

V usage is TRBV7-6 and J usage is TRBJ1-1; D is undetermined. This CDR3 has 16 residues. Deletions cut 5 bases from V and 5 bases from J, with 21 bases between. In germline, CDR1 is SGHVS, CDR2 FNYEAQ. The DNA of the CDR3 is TGTGCCAGCAGCCCCATCAATTGGGAGACAAGGACTGAAGCTTTCTTT. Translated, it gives CASSPINWETRTEAFF.